These 29 T cell receptor beta chains originate from one sample sequenced in a study of T and B cells in COVID-19 patients. BIOMED2 TRB-A/B primer pools were used in multiplex TRB PCR. TCRdb re-analysed the multiplex PCR reads in MiXCR, keeping a single row per CDR3 protein. The table shows tens of thousands of distinct CDR3 sequences, with less than 35% occurring only once. From blood, about 240-550 ng of genomic DNA served as TRB template. The sequenced sample consisted of blood. Receptors originate from a human donor who had recovered from COVID-19.

There are a few counts of this clonotype. The CDR3 reads CASSFRQGRDYGYTF. DNA of the CDR3: TGTGCCAGCAGCTTTAGGCAGGGAAGGGACTATGGCTACACCTTC. This sequence joins TRBV5-4 and TRBJ1-2, with a weak D call TRBD1 (5 bases). This CDR3 has 15 residues. CDR1 SGHNT and CDR2 YYREEE come from the germline V gene (reference sequence). V was clipped by 2 bases and J by 3 bases, with 14 bases between them.

This clonotype was seen a handful of times. This rearrangement joins TRBV19 to TRBJ1-6, with a weak D call TRBD1 (6 bases). V was clipped by 4 bases and J by 7 bases, with 14 bases between them. This CDR3 contains 15 residues. CDR1 and CDR2 from the germline V gene are LNHDA and SQIVND (reference sequence). CDR3 bases: TGTGCCAGTAGTACCCCGGGACAACCGAATTCACCCCTCCACTTT. This translates into CASSTPGQPNSPLHF.

This clonotype has ten or more counts. This chain joins TRBV18 and TRBJ2-1; the D gene could be TRBD1 or TRBD2 (5 bases each). This CDR3 spans 12 amino acids. V was clipped by 2 bases and J by 12 bases, with 11 bases between them. Germline V gene sequence: CDR1 KGHSH, CDR2 LQKENI. The DNA for the CDR3 is TGTGCCAGCTCACCAACGGGGCCAGGGCAGTTCTTC. It yields the protein CASSPTGPGQFF. The complete variable domain, with remaining parts taken from reference TRBV18 and TRBJ2-1, reads NAGVMQNPRHLVRRRGQEARLRCSPMKGHSHVYWYRQLPEEGLKFMVYLQKENIIDESGMPKERFSAEFPKEGPSILRIQQVVRGDSAAYFCASSPTGPGQFFGPGTRLTVL.

This clonotype was seen only a few times. The J gene is TRBJ2-5, the V gene TRBV27; 10 bases agree with TRBD2. Per the germline V gene, CDR1 is MNHEY and CDR2 is SMNVEV (reference sequence). The CDR3 has 16 amino acids. V shed 5 bases, J shed 2 bases, and the junction held 8 bases outside the gene matches. CDR3 nucleotide sequence: TGTGCCAGCAGTATCGGACTAGCGGCGACACAAGAGACCCAGTACTTC. Encoded protein: CASSIGLAATQETQYF.

This clonotype was counted only a few times. The chain combines TRBV15 with TRBJ1-4, with 11 bases aligning to TRBD1. The CDR3 runs to 17 residues. Germline lookup yields CDR1 LNHNV and CDR2 YYDKDF (reference sequence). The V gene end was trimmed by 7 bases and the J gene end by 7 bases; junction bases not matched to a gene: 14. CDR3 region: CATTKGQGDPSGEKLFF. DNA for the CDR3: TGTGCCACCACCAAGGGACAGGGGGACCCCTCTGGTGAAAAACTGTTTTTT. The full variable domain, completed using reference TRBV15 and TRBJ1-4, is DAMVIQNPRYQVTQFGKPVTLSCSQTLNHNVMYWYQQKSSQAPKLLFHYYDKDFNNEADTPDNFQSRRPNTSFCFLDIRSPGLGDTAMYLCATTKGQGDPSGEKLFFGSGTQLSVL.

This clonotype was seen more than once but under ten times. This chain uses TRBV18 with TRBJ2-3; 10 bases map to TRBD1. The germline CDR1 and CDR2 sequences are KGHSH and LQKENI. The junction had 1 base not matched to a gene; V was cut back by 0 bases and J by 1 base. The CDR3 has 16 residues. The CDR3 nucleotides are TGTGCCAGCTCACCACCGGACAGGGGGGGCACAGATACGCAGTATTTT. Its translation is CASSPPDRGGTDTQYF.

About this clonotype itself: Given a much more abundant clone one base away, this may be a read error. The chain recombines TRBV19 with TRBJ1-6; no clear D. CDR1 is LNHDA and CDR2 is SQIVND in the germline V gene (reference sequence). Trimming removed 9 bases from V and 8 bases from J, with 14 bases in between. The CDR3 is 13 amino acids. In DNA form, the CDR3 reads TGTGCCAGCCAGAGGGTGATGGATTCACCCCTCCACTTT. As protein: CASQRVMDSPLHF.

This clonotype was observed many times. The chain's CDR3 is CASSYGTGMDEQFF. DNA for the CDR3: TGTGCCAGCAGCTACGGGACAGGGATGGATGAGCAGTTCTTC. This chain links TRBV5-6 with TRBJ2-1; 9 bases are shared with TRBD1. Germline CDR1 is SGHDT and CDR2 is YYEEEE. This CDR3 contains 14 residues. The V gene end was trimmed by 3 bases and the J gene end by 8 bases; junction bases not matched to a gene: 6. Variable domain in full (rest from reference TRBV5-6 and TRBJ2-1): DAGVTQSPTHLIKTRGQQVTLRCSPKSGHDTVSWYQQALGQGPQFIFQYYEEEERQRGNFPDRFSGHQFPNYSSELNVNALLLGDSALYLCASSYGTGMDEQFFGPGTRLTVL.

The chain has TRBV6-1 and TRBJ2-7; D not certain. The germline V gene encodes CDR1 MNHNS and CDR2 SASEGT. This CDR3 has 15 residues. V gave up 7 bases and J gave up 6 bases, with 22 bases separating them. The CDR3 DNA is TGTGCCAGCACTCTGATTGGAGTTCCTCCTGGCGAGCAGTACTTC. Protein product: CASTLIGVPPGEQYF.

The chain couples TRBV6-2 or TRBV6-3 to TRBJ1-3; D might be TRBD1 (6 bases). Per germline, CDR1 MNHEY and CDR2 SVGEGT. Trimming took off 11 bases at V and 0 bases at J, with 20 bases between the two ends. CDR3 size: 16 residues. In DNA, the CDR3 is TGTGCCGCCTCCCCACGCCGGGACATCTCTGGAAACACCATATATTTT. This gives the protein CAASPRRDISGNTIYF.

By sample fraction, this clonotype is medium-sized. This chain uses TRBV29-1 with TRBJ2-2; 10 bases fit TRBD1. Germline V lookup: CDR1 SQVTM, CDR2 ANQGSEA. V lost 7 bases and J lost 4; bases outside the gene matches: 9. CDR3 length: 15 amino acids. In nucleotides, the CDR3 is TGCAGCGCGTACGACAGGGGGCGAGTCACCGGGGAGCTGTTTTTT. This sequence encodes CSAYDRGRVTGELFF.

The DNA for the CDR3 is TGTGCCAGCAGTCAAAGGGGGTTTCCCTCTAATTCACCCCTCCACTTT. Its translation is CASSQRGFPSNSPLHF. The genes are TRBV28 and TRBJ1-6; D is perhaps TRBD1 (6 bases). Germline CDR1 reads MDHEN; CDR2 reads SYDVKM. There are 16 residues in the CDR3. V was trimmed by 5 bases and J by 6 bases, leaving 17 bases between them.

The chain joins TRBV7-9 to TRBJ2-3; TRBD2 matches at 7 bases. CDR1 and CDR2 from the germline V gene are SEHNR and FQNEAQ (reference sequence). CDR3 length: 17 residues. Losses at the gene ends were 3 bases for V and 0 bases for J; bases not matched to a gene: 9. The CDR3 sequence: CASSLRSRGSSTDTQYF. The CDR3, as DNA: TGTGCCAGCAGCTTGAGGTCGCGGGGGAGTAGCACAGATACGCAGTATTTT.

This clonotype showed up just a few times. This chain connects TRBV27 to TRBJ2-7, with 14 bases that match TRBD2. The CDR3 has 17 amino acids. V lost 5 bases, J lost 6 bases, and 12 bases stayed unmatched. Germline values: CDR1 MNHEY, CDR2 SMNVEV (reference sequence). The CDR3, as DNA: TGTGCCAGCAGTCCCCGGGGACTAGCGGGGGCTGCCTTCGAGCAGTACTTC. Translation: CASSPRGLAGAAFEQYF.

The V call is TRBV12-3 or TRBV12-4, the J call TRBJ2-3; D may correspond to TRBD1 or TRBD2 (5 bases each). The CDR3 contains 16 residues. V was pared by 6 bases and J by 1 base, with 17 bases between. The chain's CDR3 is CASSYTGAARTDTQYF. The CDR3 nucleotides are TGTGCCAGCAGCTATACCGGGGCGGCCCGCACAGATACGCAGTATTTT.

This clonotype was picked up a small number of times. This rearrangement joins TRBV18 to TRBJ2-1, with 9 bases lining up with TRBD2. Germline assignment: CDR1 KGHSH and CDR2 LQKENI. With 2 bases clipped from V and 8 bases from J, the junction kept 10 bases outside the gene matches. The CDR3 sequence is 16 residues long. CDR3 amino acids: CASSPTASGILDEQFF. Written as DNA, the CDR3 is TGTGCCAGCTCACCAACGGCTAGCGGGATTCTGGATGAGCAGTTCTTC.

This clonotype was picked up a small number of times. V gene TRBV5-6 combines with J gene TRBJ2-1; TRBD2 matches 10 bases. Trimming took 4 bases from V and 3 from J; bases not matched to a gene: 4. Germline V gene sequence: CDR1 SGHDT, CDR2 YYEEEE. This CDR3 has 15 amino acids. CDR3 bases: TGTGCCAGCAGCCCAAGGACTAGCGGCTACAATGAGCAGTTCTTC. The encoded protein is CASSPRTSGYNEQFF.

Only a few counts were recorded for this clonotype. This chain uses TRBV24-1 with TRBJ2-1; D ambiguous. V dropped 3 bases and J dropped 7 bases, with 21 bases sitting between them. CDR1 and CDR2 (germline): KGHDR, SFDVKD. The CDR3 extends over 17 amino acids. CDR3: CATSDTNLDGVWNEQFF. The CDR3 DNA sequence: TGTGCCACCAGTGATACAAACCTTGACGGTGTGTGGAATGAGCAGTTCTTC.

The genes are TRBV6-2 or TRBV6-3 and TRBJ2-3, with 7 bases fitting TRBD2. The CDR3 covers 16 residues. The J segment lost 2 bases and the V segment lost 7 bases, leaving 12 bases of the junction unmatched. Germline CDR1 is MNHEY and CDR2 is SVGEGT. CDR3 sequence: CASTPPGLAATDTQYF. The CDR3 bases are TGTGCCAGCACCCCCCCGGGGCTAGCGGCCACAGATACGCAGTATTTT.

V usage is TRBV5-6 and J usage is TRBJ2-6, with D unclear. Germline loops: CDR1 SGHDT, CDR2 YYEEEE. With 3 bases removed from V and 4 bases from J, the gap between germline ends came to 14 bases. This CDR3 is built from 16 residues. The CDR3 DNA follows: TGTGCCAGCAGCTACTTAGGGTTCGCCGGGGCCAACGTCCTGACTTTC. Translation: CASSYLGFAGANVLTF.

This chain joins TRBV18 and TRBJ1-2; 10 nucleotides line up with TRBD1. After removal of 6 bases from V and 4 bases from J, the junction contained 5 bases not matched to a gene. Germline CDR1 and CDR2: KGHSH and LQKENI. The CDR3 totals 14 residues. The CDR3 loop is CASSPTGGGYGYTF. As DNA, the CDR3 is TGTGCCAGCTCTCCGACAGGGGGCGGCTATGGCTACACCTTC.

This clonotype ranks as medium-sized. This rearrangement joins TRBV27 to TRBJ2-1, with D possibly matching TRBD1 (7 bases). The CDR3 is 11 amino acids. Trimming removed 8 bases from V and 12 bases from J, with 14 bases in between. Per germline, CDR1 MNHEY and CDR2 SMNVEV (reference sequence). The CDR3 reads CASRRGQAQFF. The CDR3 DNA reads as TGTGCCAGCCGGAGGGGGCAAGCGCAGTTCTTC.

Concerning this clonotype itself: The junction departs from germline at one end; a sequencing error may be responsible. V is TRBV30 and J is TRBJ2-2; D is possibly TRBD2 (6 bases). CDR3 length: 14 amino acids. CDR1 and CDR2 (germline): GTSNPN, SVGIG (reference sequence). The CDR3 region has the DNA TGTGTCTGGACCGGGGACTCAGCCACCGGGGAGCTGTTTTTT. Protein sequence: CVWTGDSATGELFF.

This rearrangement joins TRBV6-5 to TRBJ1-4; unclear D gene. Trimming removed 5 bases at V and 8 bases at J, with 9 bases between. The CDR3 runs to 12 residues. Germline CDR1 and CDR2: MNHEY and SVGAGI. Written as DNA, the CDR3 is TGTGCCAGCAGTGAGATTGAGGAAAAACTGTTTTTT. It translates to CASSEIEEKLFF.

The chain uses TRBV7-2 and TRBJ2-7; 10 positions match TRBD1. Germline CDR1 SGHTA, CDR2 FQGNSA. The CDR3 sequence is 14 residues long. The junction had 5 bases not matched to a gene; V was cut back by 5 bases and J by 4 bases. The CDR3 nucleotides read TGTGCCAGCAGCCAGGACAGGGGGAGGTACGAGCAGTACTTC. This codes for CASSQDRGRYEQYF.

By sample share, this clonotype is medium-sized. The chain recombines TRBV19 with TRBJ1-6; D is uncertain. The CDR3 runs 15 residues. V lost 3 bases, J lost 7 bases, and 13 bases lay in between. Germline V gene data show CDR1 as LNHDA and CDR2 as SQIVND (reference sequence). The CDR3 protein is CASSIDGRQNSPLHF. The DNA of the CDR3 is TGTGCCAGTAGTATTGATGGGAGACAAAATTCACCCCTCCACTTT. The full variable domain, completed using reference TRBV19 and TRBJ1-6, is DGGITQSPKYLFRKEGQNVTLSCEQNLNHDAMYWYRQDPGQGLRLIYYSQIVNDFQKGDIAEGYSVSREKKESFPLTVTSAQKNPTAFYLCASSIDGRQNSPLHFGNGTRLTVT.

This clonotype was recorded a few times. The rearrangement links TRBV10-3 to TRBJ2-3; tentatively, D is TRBD2 (6 bases). Trimming took off 7 bases at V and 6 bases at J, with 17 bases between the two ends. CDR1 is ENHRY and CDR2 is SYGVKD in the germline V gene. The CDR3 is made up of 14 amino acids. DNA of the CDR3: TGTGCCATCACCCAGGACCTAGCGACGGATACGCAGTATTTT. It is translated as CAITQDLATDTQYF.

Sample share makes this clonotype medium-sized. This chain connects TRBV29-1 to TRBJ1-1; 7 nucleotides line up with TRBD1. CDR3 length: 12 residues. With 3 bases clipped from V and 7 bases from J, the junction kept 5 bases outside the gene matches. CDR1 is SQVTM and CDR2 is ANQGSEA in the germline V gene. The DNA of the CDR3 is TGCAGCGTTGAGAAGGGACAGATTGAAGCTTTCTTT. Amino acids: CSVEKGQIEAFF.

The chain recombines TRBV6-4 with TRBJ2-3, with unresolved D. There are 14 residues in the CDR3. Trimming took off 4 bases at V and 2 bases at J, with 10 bases between the two ends. Germline V gene lookup returns CDR1 MRHNA and CDR2 SNTAGT. The DNA of the CDR3 is TGTGCCAGCAGTGTTAATGGGCCCACAGATACGCAGTATTTT. Amino acids: CASSVNGPTDTQYF.